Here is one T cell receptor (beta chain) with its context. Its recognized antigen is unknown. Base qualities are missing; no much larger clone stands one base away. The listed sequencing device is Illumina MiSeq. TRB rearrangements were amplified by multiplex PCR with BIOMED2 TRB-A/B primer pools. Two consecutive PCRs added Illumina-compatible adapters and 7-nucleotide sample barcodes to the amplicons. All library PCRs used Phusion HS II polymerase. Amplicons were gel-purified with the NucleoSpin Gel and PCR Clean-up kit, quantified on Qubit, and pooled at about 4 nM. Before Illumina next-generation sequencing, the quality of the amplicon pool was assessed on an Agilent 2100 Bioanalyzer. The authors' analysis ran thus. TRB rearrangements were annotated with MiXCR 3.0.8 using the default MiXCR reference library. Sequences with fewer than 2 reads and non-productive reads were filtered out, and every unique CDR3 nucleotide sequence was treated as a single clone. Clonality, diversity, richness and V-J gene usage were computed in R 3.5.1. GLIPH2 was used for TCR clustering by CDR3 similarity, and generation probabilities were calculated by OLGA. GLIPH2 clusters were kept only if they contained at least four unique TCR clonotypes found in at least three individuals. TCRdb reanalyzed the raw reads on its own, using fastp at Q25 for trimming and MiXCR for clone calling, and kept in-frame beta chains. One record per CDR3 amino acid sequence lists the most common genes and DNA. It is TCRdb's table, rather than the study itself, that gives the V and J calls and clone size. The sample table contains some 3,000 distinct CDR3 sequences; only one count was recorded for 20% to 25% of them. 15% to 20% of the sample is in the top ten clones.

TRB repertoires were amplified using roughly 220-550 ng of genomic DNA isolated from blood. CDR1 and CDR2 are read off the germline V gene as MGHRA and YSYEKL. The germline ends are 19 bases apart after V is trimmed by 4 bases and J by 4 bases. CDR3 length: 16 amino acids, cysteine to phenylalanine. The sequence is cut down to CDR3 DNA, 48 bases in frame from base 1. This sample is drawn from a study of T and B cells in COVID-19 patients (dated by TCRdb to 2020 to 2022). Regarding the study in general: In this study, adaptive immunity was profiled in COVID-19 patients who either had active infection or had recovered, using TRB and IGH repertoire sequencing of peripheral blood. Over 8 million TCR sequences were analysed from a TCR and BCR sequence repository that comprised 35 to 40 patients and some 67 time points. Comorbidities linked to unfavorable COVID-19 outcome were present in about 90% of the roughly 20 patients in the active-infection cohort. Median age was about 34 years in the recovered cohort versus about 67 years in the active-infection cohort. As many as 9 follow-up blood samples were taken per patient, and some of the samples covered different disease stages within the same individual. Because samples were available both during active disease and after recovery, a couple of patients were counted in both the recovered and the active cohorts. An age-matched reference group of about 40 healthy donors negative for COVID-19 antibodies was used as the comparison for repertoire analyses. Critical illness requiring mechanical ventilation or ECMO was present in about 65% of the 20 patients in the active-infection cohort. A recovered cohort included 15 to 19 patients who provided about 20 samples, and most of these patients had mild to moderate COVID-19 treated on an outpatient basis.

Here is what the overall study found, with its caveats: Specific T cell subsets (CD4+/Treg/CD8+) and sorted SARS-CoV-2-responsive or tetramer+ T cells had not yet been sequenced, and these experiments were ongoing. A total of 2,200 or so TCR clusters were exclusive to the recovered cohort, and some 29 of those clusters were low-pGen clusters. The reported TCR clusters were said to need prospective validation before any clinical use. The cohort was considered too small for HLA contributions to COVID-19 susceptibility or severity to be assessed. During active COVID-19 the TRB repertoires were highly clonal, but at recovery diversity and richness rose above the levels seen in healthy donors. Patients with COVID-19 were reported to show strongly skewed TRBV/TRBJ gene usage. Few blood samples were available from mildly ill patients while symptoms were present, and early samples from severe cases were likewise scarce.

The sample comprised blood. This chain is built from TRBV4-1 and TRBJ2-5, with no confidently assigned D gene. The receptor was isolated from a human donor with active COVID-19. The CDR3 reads CASSPPKTPVGETQYF. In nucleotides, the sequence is TGCGCCAGCAGCCCCCCCAAGACGCCTGTTGGAGAGACCCAGTACTTC.